Shown below are 11 T cell receptor beta chains from a single sample sequenced in a study of T-cell reconstitution after alpha-beta-depleted transplantation in children. The TCRbeta library was prepared with unique molecular identifiers. In TCRdb, the PCR reads were re-called with MiXCR into one record per CDR3 protein. The profile shows over 200,000 distinct CDR3 sequences, roughly 8.1% of them singletons. Sequenced here: PBMCs, mostly from graft donor cells, sampled 360 days after TCRalphabeta/CD19-depleted stem cell transplant. Receptor source: a male patient between 2 and 10 years old who had a stem cell transplant for acute myeloid leukemia, so the T cells may come from the graft donor.

This clonotype was counted at least ten times. The genes are TRBV24-1 and TRBJ2-5; TRBD2 aligns across 10 bases. The V and J ends lost 4 bases and 5 bases, in that order; junction bases with no gene match: 6. The germline V gene encodes CDR1 KGHDR and CDR2 SFDVKD. The CDR3 loop spans 15 amino acids. For the CDR3, the DNA is TGTGCCACCAGTGACGACACTAGCGGGGTCGAGACCCAGTACTTC. It is translated as CATSDDTSGVETQYF.

CDR3 nucleotides: TGTGCCATCAGTGGTCGAGGAGATCAAGAGACCCAGTACTTC. Translation: CAISGRGDQETQYF. The chain joins TRBV10-3 to TRBJ2-5; no clear D. The length of the CDR3 is 14 residues. The V end was cut by 4 bases, the J end by 2 bases, with 11 bases between. Germline V gives CDR1 ENHRY, CDR2 SYGVKD.

This clonotype came up a few times. Its ends do not fully match the called genes, so a read error is possible. The chain employs TRBV9 and TRBJ2-5, with 8 bases aligning to TRBD1. Germline CDR1 reads SGDLS; CDR2 reads YYNGEE. This CDR3 is 13 amino acids long. CDR3: CASSGGQGQTRAF. The CDR3 DNA is TGTGCCAGCAGCGGAGGACAGGGTCAAACTCGGGCCTTC.

The CDR3 is CASSLDRLAGGEQYF. CDR3 sequence (DNA): TGTGCCAGCAGCTTAGATCGACTAGCGGGAGGCGAGCAGTACTTC. The chain recombines TRBV11-2 with TRBJ2-7; 13 bases map to TRBD2. The CDR3 covers 15 residues. V dropped 0 bases and J dropped 6; count of bases not matched to a gene: 2. Germline CDR1 and CDR2: SGHAT and FQNNGV.

This clonotype was recorded at least ten times. This rearrangement joins TRBV5-6 to TRBJ2-7, with no clear D. Germline CDR1 and CDR2: SGHDT and YYEEEE. CDR3 size: 12 residues. Trimming shortened V by 6 bases and J by 3 bases, and 10 bases separated the two germline ends. Here the CDR3 DNA reads TGTGCCAGCAACTTCCTAGACTACGAGCAGTACTTC. Translation: CASNFLDYEQYF.

The CDR3 region has the DNA TGCGCCAGCAGCTTGAGGGCTTACCAAGAGACCCAGTACTTC. It specifies CASSLRAYQETQYF. The chain recombines TRBV5-1 with TRBJ2-5; D is undetermined. V shed 1 base and J shed 0 bases, with 7 bases lying between them. Germline CDR1 SGHRS, CDR2 YFSETQ. There are 14 residues in the CDR3.

The rearrangement joins TRBV15 to TRBJ2-7; no firm D call. There are 15 residues in the CDR3. Germline V gene lookup returns CDR1 LNHNV and CDR2 YYDKDF (reference sequence). The V and J ends lost 2 bases and 6 bases respectively, with 17 bases between them. CDR3 residues: CATSRISKRSVEQYF. Here the CDR3 DNA reads TGTGCCACCAGCAGAATAAGCAAGCGTTCCGTCGAGCAGTACTTC.

This clonotype came up a few times. This chain links TRBV12-3 or TRBV12-4 with TRBJ2-3; tentative D call: TRBD2 (6 bases). V was pared by 1 base and J by 12 bases, with 17 bases between. The CDR3 covers 14 residues. The CDR3 bases are TGTGCCAGCAGTTTAGTTGGCGGGAATCGGCCCCAGTATTTT. Translating gives CASSLVGGNRPQYF.

In this sample, this clonotype turned up many times. This chain links TRBV6-5 with TRBJ1-6; perhaps TRBD1 as D (5 bases). Germline CDR1 reads MNHEY; CDR2 reads SVGAGI. V gave up 1 base and J gave up 10 bases, with 14 bases separating them. The CDR3 is 15 amino acids. The CDR3 DNA follows: TGTGCCAGCAGTTACTTAGTCGGTGGGGGGTCACCCCTCCACTTT. Its translation: CASSYLVGGGSPLHF.

Only a few counts were recorded for this clonotype. The chain combines TRBV4-3 with TRBJ2-7; 7 nucleotides match TRBD2. There are 14 residues in the CDR3. J was trimmed by 3 bases and V by 1 base; bases with no gene match: 3. CDR1 LGHNA and CDR2 YSLEER come from the germline V gene. The CDR3 reads CASSQGGEGYEQYF. The CDR3, as DNA: TGCGCCAGCAGCCAAGGGGGGGAGGGCTACGAGCAGTACTTC.

This clonotype showed up many times. The genes are TRBV5-6 and TRBJ2-7; possibly TRBD2 for D (5 bases). The CDR3 length is 14 residues. V lost 5 bases and J 1 base, leaving 13 bases between the germline ends. Per germline, CDR1 SGHDT and CDR2 YYEEEE. The CDR3 is CASRRRGLSYEQYF. The CDR3 DNA follows: TGTGCCAGCAGAAGACGGGGATTATCCTACGAGCAGTACTTC.